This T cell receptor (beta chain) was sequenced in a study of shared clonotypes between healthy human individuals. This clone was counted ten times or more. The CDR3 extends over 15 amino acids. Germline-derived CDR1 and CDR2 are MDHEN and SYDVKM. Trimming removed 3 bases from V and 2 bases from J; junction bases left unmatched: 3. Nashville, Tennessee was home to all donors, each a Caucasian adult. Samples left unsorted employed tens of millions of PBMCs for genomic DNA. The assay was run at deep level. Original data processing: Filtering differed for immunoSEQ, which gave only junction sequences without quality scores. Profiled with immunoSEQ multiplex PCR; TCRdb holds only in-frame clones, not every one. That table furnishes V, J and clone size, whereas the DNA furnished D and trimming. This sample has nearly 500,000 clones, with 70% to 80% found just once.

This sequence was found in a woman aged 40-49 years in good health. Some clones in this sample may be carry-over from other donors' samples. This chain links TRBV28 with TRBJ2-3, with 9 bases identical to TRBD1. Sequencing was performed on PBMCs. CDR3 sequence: CASSFGTGTTDTQYF. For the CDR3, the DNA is TGTGCCAGCAGTTTCGGGACAGGGACCACAGATACGCAGTATTTT.